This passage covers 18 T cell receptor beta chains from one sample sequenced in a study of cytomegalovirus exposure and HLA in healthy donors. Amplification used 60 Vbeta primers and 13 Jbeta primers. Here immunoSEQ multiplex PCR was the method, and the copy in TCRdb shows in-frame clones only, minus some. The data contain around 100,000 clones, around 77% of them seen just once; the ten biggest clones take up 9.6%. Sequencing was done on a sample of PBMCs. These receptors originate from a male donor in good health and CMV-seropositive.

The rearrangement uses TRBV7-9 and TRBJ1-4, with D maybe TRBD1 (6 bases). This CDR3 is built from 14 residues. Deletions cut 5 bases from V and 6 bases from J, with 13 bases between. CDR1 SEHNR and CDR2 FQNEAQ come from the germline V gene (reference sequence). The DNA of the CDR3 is TGTGCCAGCAGCGACCGGCAGGGGTATGAAAAACTGTTTTTT. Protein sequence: CASSDRQGYEKLFF.

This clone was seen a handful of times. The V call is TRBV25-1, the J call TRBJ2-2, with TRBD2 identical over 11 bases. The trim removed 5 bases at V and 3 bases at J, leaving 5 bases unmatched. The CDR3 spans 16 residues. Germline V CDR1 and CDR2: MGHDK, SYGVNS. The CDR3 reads CASSWGTSGHTGELFF. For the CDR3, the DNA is TGTGCCAGCAGTTGGGGGACTAGCGGCCACACCGGGGAGCTGTTTTTT.

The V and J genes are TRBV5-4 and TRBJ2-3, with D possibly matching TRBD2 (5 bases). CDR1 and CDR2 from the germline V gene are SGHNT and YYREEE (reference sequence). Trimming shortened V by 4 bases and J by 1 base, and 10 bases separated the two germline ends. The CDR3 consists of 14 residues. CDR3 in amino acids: CASSPDWGTDTQYF. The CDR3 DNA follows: TGTGCCAGCAGCCCGGACTGGGGCACAGATACGCAGTATTTT.

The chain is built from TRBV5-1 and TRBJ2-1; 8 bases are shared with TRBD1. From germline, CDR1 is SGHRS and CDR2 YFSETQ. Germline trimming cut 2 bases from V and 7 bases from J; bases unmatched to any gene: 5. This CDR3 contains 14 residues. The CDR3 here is CASSFGTGGNEQFF. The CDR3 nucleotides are TGCGCCAGCAGCTTTGGAACAGGGGGAAATGAGCAGTTCTTC. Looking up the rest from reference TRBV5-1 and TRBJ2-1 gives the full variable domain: KAGVTQTPRYLIKTRGQQVTLSCSPISGHRSVSWYQQTPGQGLQFLFEYFSETQRNKGNFPGRFSGRQFSNSRSEMNVSTLELGDSALYLCASSFGTGGNEQFFGPGTRLTVL.

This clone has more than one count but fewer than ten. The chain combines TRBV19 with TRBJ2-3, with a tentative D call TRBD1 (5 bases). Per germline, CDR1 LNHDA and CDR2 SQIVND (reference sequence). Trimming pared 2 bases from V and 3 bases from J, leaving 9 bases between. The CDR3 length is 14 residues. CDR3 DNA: TGTGCCAGTAGTATAATGGCAGGGACAGATACGCAGTATTTT. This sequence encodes CASSIMAGTDTQYF.

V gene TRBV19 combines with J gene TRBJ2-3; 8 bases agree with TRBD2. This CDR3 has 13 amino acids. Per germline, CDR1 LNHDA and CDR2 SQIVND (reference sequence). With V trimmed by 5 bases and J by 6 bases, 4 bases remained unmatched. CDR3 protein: CASSFSGKDTQYF. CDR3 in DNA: TGTGCCAGTAGTTTTAGCGGGAAGGATACGCAGTATTTT.

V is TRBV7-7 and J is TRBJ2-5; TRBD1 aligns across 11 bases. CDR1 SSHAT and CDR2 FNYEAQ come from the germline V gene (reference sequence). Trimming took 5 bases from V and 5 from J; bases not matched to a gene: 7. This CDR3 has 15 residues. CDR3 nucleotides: TGTGCCAGCAGCCCAGGGGGGACAGGGGGGGAGACCCAGTACTTC. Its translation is CASSPGGTGGETQYF.

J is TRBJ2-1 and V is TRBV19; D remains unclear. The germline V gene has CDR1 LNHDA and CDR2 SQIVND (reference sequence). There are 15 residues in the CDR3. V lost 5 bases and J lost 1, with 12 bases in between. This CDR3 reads CASSRQALSYNEQFF. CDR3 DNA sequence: TGTGCCAGTAGTCGGCAGGCCCTTTCCTACAATGAGCAGTTCTTC.

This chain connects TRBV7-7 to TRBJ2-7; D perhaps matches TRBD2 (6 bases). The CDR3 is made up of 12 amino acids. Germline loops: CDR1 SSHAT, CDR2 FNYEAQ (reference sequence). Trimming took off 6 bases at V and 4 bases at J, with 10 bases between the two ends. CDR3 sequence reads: CASRKGRYEQYF. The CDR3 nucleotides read TGTGCCAGCAGAAAGGGGAGGTACGAGCAGTACTTC. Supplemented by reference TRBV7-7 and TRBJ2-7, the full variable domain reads GAGVSQSPRYKVTKRGQDVTLRCDPISSHATLYWYQQALGQGPEFLTYFNYEAQPDKSGLPSDRFSAERPEGSISTLTIQRTEQRDSAMYRCASRKGRYEQYFGPGTRLTVT.

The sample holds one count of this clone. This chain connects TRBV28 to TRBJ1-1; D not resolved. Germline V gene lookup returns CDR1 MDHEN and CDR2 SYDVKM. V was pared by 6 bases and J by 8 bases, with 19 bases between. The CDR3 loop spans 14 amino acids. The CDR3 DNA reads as TGTGCCAGCAGCCGAAGCGGGTTCGAGAGGGAAGCTTTCTTT. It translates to CASSRSGFEREAFF. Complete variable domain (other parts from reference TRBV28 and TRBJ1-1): DVKVTQSSRYLVKRTGEKVFLECVQDMDHENMFWYRQDPGLGLRLIYFSYDVKMKEKGDIPEGYSVSREKKERFSLILESASTNQTSMYLCASSRSGFEREAFFGQGTRLTVV.

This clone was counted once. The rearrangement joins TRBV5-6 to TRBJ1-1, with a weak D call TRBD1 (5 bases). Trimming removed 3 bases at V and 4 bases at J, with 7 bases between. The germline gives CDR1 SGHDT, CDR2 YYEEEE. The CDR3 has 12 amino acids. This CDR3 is CASSWGGTEAFF. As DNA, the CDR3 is TGTGCCAGCAGCTGGGGGGGCACTGAAGCTTTCTTT.

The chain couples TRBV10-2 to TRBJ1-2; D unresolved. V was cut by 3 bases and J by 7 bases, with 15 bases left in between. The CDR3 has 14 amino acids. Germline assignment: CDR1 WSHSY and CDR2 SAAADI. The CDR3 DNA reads TGCGCCAGCAGTGATAGTGGGCCGGCTTCTGGCTACACCTTC. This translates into CASSDSGPASGYTF.

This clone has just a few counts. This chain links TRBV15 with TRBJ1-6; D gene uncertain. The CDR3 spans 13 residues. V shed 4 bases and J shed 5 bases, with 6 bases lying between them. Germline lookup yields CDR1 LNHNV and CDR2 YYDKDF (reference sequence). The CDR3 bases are TGTGCCACCAGCACGTCGGATAATTCACCCCTCCACTTT. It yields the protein CATSTSDNSPLHF.

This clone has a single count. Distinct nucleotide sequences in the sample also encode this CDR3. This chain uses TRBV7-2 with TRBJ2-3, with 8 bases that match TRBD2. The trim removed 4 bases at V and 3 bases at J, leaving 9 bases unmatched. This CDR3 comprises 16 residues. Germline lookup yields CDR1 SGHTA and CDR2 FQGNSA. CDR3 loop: CASSSGLAVGTDTQYF. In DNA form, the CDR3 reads TGTGCCAGCAGCTCTGGACTAGCAGTCGGGACAGATACGCAGTATTTT.

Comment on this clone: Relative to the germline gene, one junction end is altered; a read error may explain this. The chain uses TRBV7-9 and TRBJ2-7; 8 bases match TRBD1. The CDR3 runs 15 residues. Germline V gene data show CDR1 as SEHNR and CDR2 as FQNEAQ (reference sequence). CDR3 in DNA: TGTTCCAGCAGCTCCGACAGGGGCCGGACCTACGAGCAGTACTTC. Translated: CSSSSDRGRTYEQYF.

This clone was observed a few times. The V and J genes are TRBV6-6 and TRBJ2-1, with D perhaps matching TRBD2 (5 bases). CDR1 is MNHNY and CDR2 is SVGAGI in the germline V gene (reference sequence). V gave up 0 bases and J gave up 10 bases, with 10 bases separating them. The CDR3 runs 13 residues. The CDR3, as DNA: TGTGCCAGCAGTTACTCGGAGGTTAGGGAGCAGTTCTTC. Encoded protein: CASSYSEVREQFF.

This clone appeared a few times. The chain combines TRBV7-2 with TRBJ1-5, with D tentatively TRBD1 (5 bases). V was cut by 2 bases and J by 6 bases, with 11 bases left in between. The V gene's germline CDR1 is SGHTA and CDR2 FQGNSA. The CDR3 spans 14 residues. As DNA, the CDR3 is TGTGCCAGCAGCTTAAAAGGGGAAGGTCAGCCCCAGCATTTT. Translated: CASSLKGEGQPQHF. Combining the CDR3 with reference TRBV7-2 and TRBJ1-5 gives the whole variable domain GAGVSQSPSNKVTEKGKDVELRCDPISGHTALYWYRQSLGQGLEFLIYFQGNSAPDKSGLPSDRFSAERTGGSVSTLTIQRTQQEDSAVYLCASSLKGEGQPQHFGDGTRLSIL.

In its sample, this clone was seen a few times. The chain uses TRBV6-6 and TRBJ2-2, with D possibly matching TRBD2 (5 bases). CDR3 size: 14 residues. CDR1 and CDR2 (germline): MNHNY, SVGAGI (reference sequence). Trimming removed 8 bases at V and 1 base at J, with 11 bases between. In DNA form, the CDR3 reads TGTGCCAGCGCTATAGAGGGGAACACCGGGGAGCTGTTTTTT. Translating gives CASAIEGNTGELFF.